The clone carrying this T cell receptor beta chain was observed a handful of times. Antigen specificity is unknown. The data originate from a study of Ad26.COV2.S vaccination and SARS-CoV-2 variants. Study findings and constraints: The TCR breadth and depth analyses may have produced an underestimate of total T cell responses.

Treatment here: some 20 received Ad26.COV2.S at low or high dose, single or two shots; roughly five received placebo; per-sample allocation not given. Sample collection was performed on day 63 after the first vaccine or placebo injection. Built on an Ad26 vector, the vaccine expressed Wuhan-strain SARS-CoV-2 spike. Assay used: immunoSEQ multiplex PCR; TCRdb lists only in-frame clones, some missing. Here the sample spans 250,000 to 300,000 clones, about 87% being singletons. CDR1 and CDR2 (germline): MNHEY, SVGAGI. Losses at the gene ends were 3 bases for V and 1 base for J; bases not matched to a gene: 5. The length of the CDR3 is 16 residues.

The sequence was obtained from a person between 18 and 65 years old who received the Ad26.COV2.S COVID-19 vaccine or a placebo. J is TRBJ2-7 and V is TRBV6-5; 11 bases are a match to TRBD2. Here the sequenced sample was peripheral blood, taken in a trial of Ad26.COV2.S vaccine versus placebo. The CDR3 sequence is CASSYYLAGGSYEQYF. Written as DNA, the CDR3 is TGTGCCAGCAGTTATTATCTAGCGGGGGGATCCTACGAGCAGTACTTC.